This T cell receptor (beta chain) is from a study of T cells in Graves' hyperthyroidism and ophthalmopathy. Amplified regions were TCR beta CDR3 sequences from RNA transcripts. The HTBI primer set drove a first-round RT-PCR of the TCR CDR3. TCRdb fed the multiplex PCR reads into MiXCR, producing one record per CDR3 protein. The table shows 380,000 or so distinct CDR3 sequences, with about a fifth occurring only once. This CDR3 has 12 amino acids. The V end was cut by 3 bases, the J end by 8 bases, with 10 bases between. Germline values: CDR1 MNHNS, CDR2 SASEGT. This clonotype was seen repeatedly, ten times or more.

The TCR sequence derives from a woman under 30 with Graves' hyperthyroidism. The specimen was blood. The V gene is TRBV6-1, the J gene TRBJ2-5; D gene unclear. This chain's CDR3 is CASSDYGFTQYF. As DNA, the CDR3 is TGTGCCAGCAGTGACTATGGATTTACCCAGTACTTC.